This T cell receptor (beta chain) was sequenced for a study of shared clonotypes between healthy human individuals. CDR3 length: 14 residues. Germline CDR1 is LNHDA and CDR2 is SQIVND (reference sequence). The trim removed 3 bases at V and 1 base at J, leaving 1 base unmatched. A word on this clone: Its antigen is undetermined.

Per the study methods: ImmunoSEQ sequences covered only the junction and lacked quality scores; filtering therefore differed. The repertoire was sequenced with immunoSEQ multiplex PCR; TCRdb's copy has only in-frame clones and lacks some. Clone size and the V and J calls come from that table; the DNA yielded D and trimming. The data contain over 850,000 clones, around three quarters of them seen just once; the ten biggest clones take up roughly 0.65%. The donors were adults (healthy and HIV-negative) with no recent acute infections or vaccinations. Study conclusions and caveats: Only blood was sampled, and tissue TCR repertoires likely differ from blood ones. Naive subsets typically showed greater estimated richness than memory subsets.

V is TRBV19 and J is TRBJ2-3; 7 nucleotides agree with TRBD1. Sequencing used memory CD4+ T cells from PBMCs. Subset noted: CD45RA-negative fraction. The source is a man younger than 35 in good health. Some clones in this sample may be carry-over from other donors' samples. CDR3 nucleotide sequence: TGTGCCAGTAGTATTGGGACAGGCACAGATACGCAGTATTTT. Translating gives CASSIGTGTDTQYF. Full variable domain (outside the CDR3, taken from reference TRBV19 and TRBJ2-3): DGGITQSPKYLFRKEGQNVTLSCEQNLNHDAMYWYRQDPGQGLRLIYYSQIVNDFQKGDIAEGYSVSREKKESFPLTVTSAQKNPTAFYLCASSIGTGTDTQYFGPGTRLTVL.